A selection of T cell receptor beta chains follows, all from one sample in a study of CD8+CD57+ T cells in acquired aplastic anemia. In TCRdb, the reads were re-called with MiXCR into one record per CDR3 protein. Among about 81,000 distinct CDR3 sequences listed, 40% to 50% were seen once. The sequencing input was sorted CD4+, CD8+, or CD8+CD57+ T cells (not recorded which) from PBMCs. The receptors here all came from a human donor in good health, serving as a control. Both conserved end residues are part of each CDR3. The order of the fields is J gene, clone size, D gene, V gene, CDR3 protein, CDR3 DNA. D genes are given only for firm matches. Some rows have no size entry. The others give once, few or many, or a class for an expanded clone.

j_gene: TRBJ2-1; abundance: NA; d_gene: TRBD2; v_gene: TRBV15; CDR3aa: CATSRSGTSPLQFF; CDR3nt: TGTGCCACCAGCAGATCCGGGACTAGCCCCTTGCAGTTCTTC
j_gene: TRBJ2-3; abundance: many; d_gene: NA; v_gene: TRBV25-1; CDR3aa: CASSVRGSTDTQYF; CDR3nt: TGTGCCAGCAGTGTCCGGGGGAGCACAGATACGCAGTATTTT
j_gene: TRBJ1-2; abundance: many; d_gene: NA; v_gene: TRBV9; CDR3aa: CASSVPSQAGGSGYTF; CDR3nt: TGTGCCAGCAGCGTACCCAGTCAGGCGGGGGGAAGTGGCTACACCTTC
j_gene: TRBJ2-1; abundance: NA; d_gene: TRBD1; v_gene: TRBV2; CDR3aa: CASHRGLYNEQFF; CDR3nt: TGTGCCAGTCACAGGGGGCTCTACAATGAGCAGTTCTTC
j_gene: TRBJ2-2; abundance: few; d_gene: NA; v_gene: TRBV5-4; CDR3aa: CASSLVAGTGGELFF; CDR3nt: TGTGCCAGCAGCTTGGTGGCCGGAACGGGCGGGGAGCTGTTTTTT
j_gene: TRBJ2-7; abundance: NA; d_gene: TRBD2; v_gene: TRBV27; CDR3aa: CASRPGGAGGRYEQCF; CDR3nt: TGTGCCAGCCGTCCCGGGGGAGCGGGAGGCCGGTACGAGCAGTGCTTC
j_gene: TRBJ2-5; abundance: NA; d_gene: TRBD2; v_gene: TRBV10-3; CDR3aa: CAISTSSGDQETQYF; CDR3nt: TGTGCCATCAGTACCTCTAGCGGGGACCAAGAGACCCAGTACTTC
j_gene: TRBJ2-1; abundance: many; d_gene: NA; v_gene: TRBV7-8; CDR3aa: CASSSARGRPRYNEQFF; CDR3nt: TGTGCCAGCAGCTCGGCGCGAGGCCGACCAAGGTACAATGAGCAGTTCTTC
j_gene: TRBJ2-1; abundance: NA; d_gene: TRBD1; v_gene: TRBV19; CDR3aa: CASSIDPGTGGWNEQFF; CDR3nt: TGTGCCAGTAGTATCGATCCGGGGACAGGGGGCTGGAATGAGCAGTTCTTC
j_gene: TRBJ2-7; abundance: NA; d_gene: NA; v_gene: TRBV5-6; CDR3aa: CASSLAGKHEQYF; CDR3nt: TGTGCCAGCAGCCTTGCCGGGAAGCACGAGCAGTACTTC
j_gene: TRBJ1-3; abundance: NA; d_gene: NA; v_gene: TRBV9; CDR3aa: CASSVDGGSGNTIYF; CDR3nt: TGTGCCAGCAGCGTAGACGGTGGCTCTGGAAACACCATATATTTT
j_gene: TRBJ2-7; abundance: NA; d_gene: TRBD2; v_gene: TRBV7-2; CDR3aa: CASSLQAGGRAEQYF; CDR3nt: TGTGCCAGCAGCTTACAAGCGGGGGGGCGCGCCGAGCAGTACTTC
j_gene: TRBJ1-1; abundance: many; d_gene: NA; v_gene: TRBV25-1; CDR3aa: CASSLLGERAEAFF; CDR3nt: TGTGCCAGCAGTTTGCTGGGCGAAAGGGCTGAAGCTTTCTTT
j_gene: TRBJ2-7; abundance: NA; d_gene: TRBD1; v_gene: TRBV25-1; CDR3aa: CASSLPTGGYEQYF; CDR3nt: TGTGCCAGCAGCTTACCCACAGGGGGCTACGAGCAGTACTTC
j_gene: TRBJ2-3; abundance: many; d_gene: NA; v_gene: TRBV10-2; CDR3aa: CASRGVGGGDTQYF; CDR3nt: TGCGCCAGCAGAGGAGTCGGTGGCGGAGATACGCAGTATTTT
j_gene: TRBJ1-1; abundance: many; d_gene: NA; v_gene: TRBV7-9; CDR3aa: CASSPYSTEAFF; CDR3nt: TGTGCCAGCAGCCCATACAGCACTGAAGCTTTCTTT
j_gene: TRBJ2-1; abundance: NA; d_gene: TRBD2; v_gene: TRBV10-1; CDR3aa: CASSDAGGPHNEQFF; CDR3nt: TGCGCCAGCAGTGACGCGGGAGGGCCCCACAATGAGCAGTTCTTC
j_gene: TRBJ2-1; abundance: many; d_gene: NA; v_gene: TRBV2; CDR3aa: CASLRASSYNEQFF; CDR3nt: TGTGCCAGCCTGCGAGCGAGCTCCTACAATGAGCAGTTCTTC
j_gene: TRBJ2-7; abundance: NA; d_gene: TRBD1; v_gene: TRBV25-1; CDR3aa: CASSAEDRGPTYEQYF; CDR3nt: TGTGCCAGCAGTGCGGAGGACAGGGGCCCAACCTACGAGCAGTACTTC
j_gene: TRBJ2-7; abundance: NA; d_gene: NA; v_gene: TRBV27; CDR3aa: CASSLRGLAGLVGEQYF; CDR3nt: TGTGCCAGCAGCCTCCGTGGATTGGCTGGCTTGGTTGGGGAGCAGTACTTC
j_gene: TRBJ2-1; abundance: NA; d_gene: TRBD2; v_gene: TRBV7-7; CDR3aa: CASSLRSGSSYNEQFF; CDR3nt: TGTGCCAGCAGCCTCCGGAGCGGGAGCTCCTACAATGAGCAGTTCTTC
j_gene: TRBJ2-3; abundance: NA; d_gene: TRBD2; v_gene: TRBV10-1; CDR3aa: CASSEPSGGLNNEQYF; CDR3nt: TGCGCCAGCAGTGAGCCGAGCGGGGGGCTAAACAATGAGCAGTATTTT
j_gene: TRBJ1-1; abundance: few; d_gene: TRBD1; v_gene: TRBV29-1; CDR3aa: CSVEGQGEAFF; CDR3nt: TGCAGCGTAGAGGGACAGGGGGAAGCTTTCTTT
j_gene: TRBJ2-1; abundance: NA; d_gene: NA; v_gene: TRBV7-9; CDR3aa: CASSLKNPSSYNEQFF; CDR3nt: TGTGCCAGCAGCTTAAAGAATCCCAGCTCCTACAATGAGCAGTTCTTC
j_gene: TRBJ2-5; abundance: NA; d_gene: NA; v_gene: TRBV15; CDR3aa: CATSRERSQETQYF; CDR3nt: TGTGCCACCAGCAGAGAAAGGAGCCAAGAGACCCAGTACTTC
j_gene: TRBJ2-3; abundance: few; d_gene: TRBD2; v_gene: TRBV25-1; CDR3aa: CASSLAGVRSGTDTQYF; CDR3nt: TGTGCCAGCAGCCTAGCGGGGGTCCGGAGCGGCACAGATACGCAGTATTTT
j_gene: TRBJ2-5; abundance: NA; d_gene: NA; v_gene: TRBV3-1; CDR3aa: CASSQDLRQETQYF; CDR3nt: TGTGCCAGCAGCCAAGATTTACGGCAAGAGACCCAGTACTTC
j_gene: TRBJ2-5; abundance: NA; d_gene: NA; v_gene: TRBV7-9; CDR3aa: CASSSPSGETQYF; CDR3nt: TGTGCCAGCAGCAGCCCATCCGGGGAGACCCAGTACTTC
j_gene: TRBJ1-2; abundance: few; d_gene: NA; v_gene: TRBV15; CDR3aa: CATSRGPSGQTNYGYTF; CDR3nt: TGTGCCACCAGCAGAGGTCCCTCAGGACAGACGAACTATGGCTACACCTTC
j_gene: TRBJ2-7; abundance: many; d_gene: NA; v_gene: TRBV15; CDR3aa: CATSREGGGGEQYF; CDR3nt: TGTGCCACCAGCAGAGAGGGCGGGGGCGGCGAGCAGTACTTC
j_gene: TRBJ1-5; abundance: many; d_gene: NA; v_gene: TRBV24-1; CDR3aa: CATSDSNQPQHF; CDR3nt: TGTGCCACCAGTGACAGCAATCAGCCCCAGCATTTT
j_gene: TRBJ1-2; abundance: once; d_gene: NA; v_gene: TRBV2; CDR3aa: CASSLLGPGNTF; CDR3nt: TGTGCCAGCAGCCTTCTGGGCCCTGGAAACACCTTC
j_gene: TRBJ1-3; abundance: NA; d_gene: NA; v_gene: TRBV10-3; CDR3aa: CAISGPSLSGNTIYF; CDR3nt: TGTGCCATCAGTGGGCCATCTCTCTCTGGAAACACCATATATTTT
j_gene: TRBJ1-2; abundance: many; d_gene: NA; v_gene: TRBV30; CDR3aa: CAWSPAGSDYTF; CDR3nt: TGTGCCTGGAGTCCGGCAGGGTCTGACTACACCTTC
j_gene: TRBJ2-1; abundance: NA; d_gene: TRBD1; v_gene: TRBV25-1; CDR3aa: CASSEGRITGGSSCNEQFF; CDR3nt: TGTGCCAGCAGTGAAGGCCGGATCACAGGGGGCAGCTCCTGCAATGAGCAGTTCTTC
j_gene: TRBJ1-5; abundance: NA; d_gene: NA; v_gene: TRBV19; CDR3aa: CASSITGQLGQPQHF; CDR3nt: TGTGCCAGTAGTATAACGGGACAACTCGGACAGCCCCAGCATTTT
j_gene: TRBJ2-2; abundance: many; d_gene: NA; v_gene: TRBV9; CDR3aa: CASSAYSPGELFF; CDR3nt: TGTGCCAGCAGCGCCTACAGCCCCGGGGAGCTGTTTTTT
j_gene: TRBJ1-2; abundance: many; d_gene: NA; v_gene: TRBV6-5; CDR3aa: CASTELGTPPNYGYTF; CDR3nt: TGTGCCAGCACGGAACTGGGGACCCCCCCGAACTATGGCTACACCTTC